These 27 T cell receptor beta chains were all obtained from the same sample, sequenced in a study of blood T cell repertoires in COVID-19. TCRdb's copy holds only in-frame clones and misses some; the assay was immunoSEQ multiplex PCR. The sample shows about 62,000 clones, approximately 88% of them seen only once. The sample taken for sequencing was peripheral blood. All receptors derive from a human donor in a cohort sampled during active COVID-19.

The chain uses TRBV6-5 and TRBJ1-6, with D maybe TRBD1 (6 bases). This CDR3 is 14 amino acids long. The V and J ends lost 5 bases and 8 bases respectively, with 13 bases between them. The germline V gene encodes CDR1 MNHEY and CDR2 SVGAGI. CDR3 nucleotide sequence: TGTGCCAGCAGTATACAGGGCTCTGATTCACCCCTCCACTTT. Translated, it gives CASSIQGSDSPLHF.

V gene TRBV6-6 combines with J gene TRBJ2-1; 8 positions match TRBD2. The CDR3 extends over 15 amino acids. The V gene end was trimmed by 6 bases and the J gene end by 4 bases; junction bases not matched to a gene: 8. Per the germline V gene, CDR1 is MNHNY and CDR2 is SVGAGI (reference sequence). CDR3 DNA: TGTGCCAGCAGCCCAAGCGGGGGAGGTTACAATGAGCAGTTCTTC. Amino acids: CASSPSGGGYNEQFF.

CDR3 sequence: CASSFGDSINSPLHF. The DNA of the CDR3 is TGTGCCAGCAGCTTTGGGGACAGCATCAATTCACCCCTCCACTTT. The chain combines TRBV13 with TRBJ1-6; the match to TRBD1 covers 7 bases. The CDR3 runs 15 residues. Losses at the gene ends were 3 bases for V and 7 bases for J; bases not matched to a gene: 6. Per the germline V gene, CDR1 is PRHDT and CDR2 is FYEKMQ (reference sequence).

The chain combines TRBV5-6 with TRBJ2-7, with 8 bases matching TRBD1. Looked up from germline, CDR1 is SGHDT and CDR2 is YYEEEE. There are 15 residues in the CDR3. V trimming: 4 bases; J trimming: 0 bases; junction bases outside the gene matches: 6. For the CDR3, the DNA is TGTGCCAGCAGCGTACAGGGGGAGAGCTCCTACGAGCAGTACTTC. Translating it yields CASSVQGESSYEQYF.

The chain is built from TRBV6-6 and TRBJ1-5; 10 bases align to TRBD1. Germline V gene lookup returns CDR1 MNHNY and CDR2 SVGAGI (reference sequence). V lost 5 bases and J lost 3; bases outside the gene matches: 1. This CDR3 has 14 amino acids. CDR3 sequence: CASSGTGANQPQHF. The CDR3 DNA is TGTGCCAGCAGTGGGACAGGGGCCAATCAGCCCCAGCATTTT.

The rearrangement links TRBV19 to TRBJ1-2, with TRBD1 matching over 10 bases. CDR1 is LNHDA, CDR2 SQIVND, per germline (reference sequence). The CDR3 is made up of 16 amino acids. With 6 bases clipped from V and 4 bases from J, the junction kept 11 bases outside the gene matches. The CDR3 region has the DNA TGTGCCAGTAGCAGCCGCGGACAGGGGGTACGCTATGGCTACACCTTC. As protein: CASSSRGQGVRYGYTF.

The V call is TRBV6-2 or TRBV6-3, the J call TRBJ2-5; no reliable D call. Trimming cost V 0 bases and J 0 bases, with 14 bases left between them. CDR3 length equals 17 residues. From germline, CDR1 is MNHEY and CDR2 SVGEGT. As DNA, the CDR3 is TGTGCCAGCAGTTACTCCGGCGAAGCGACCAACCAAGAGACCCAGTACTTC. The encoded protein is CASSYSGEATNQETQYF.

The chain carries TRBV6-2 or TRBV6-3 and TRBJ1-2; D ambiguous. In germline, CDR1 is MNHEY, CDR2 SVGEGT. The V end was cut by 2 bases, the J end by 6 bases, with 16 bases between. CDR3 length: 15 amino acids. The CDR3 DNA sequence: TGTGCCAGCAGTTACCCGCTGTCGGGGAGTGATGGCTACACCTTC. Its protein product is CASSYPLSGSDGYTF.

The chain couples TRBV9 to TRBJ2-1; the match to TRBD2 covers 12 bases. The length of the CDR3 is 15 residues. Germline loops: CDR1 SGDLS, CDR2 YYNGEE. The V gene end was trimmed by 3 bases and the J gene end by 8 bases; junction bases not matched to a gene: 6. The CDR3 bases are TGTGCCAGCAGCGCTAGCGGGAGGGCCCTGGATGAGCAGTTCTTC. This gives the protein CASSASGRALDEQFF. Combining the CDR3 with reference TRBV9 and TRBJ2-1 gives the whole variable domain DSGVTQTPKHLITATGQRVTLRCSPRSGDLSVYWYQQSLDQGLQFLIQYYNGEERAKGNILERFSAQQFPDLHSELNLSSLELGDSALYFCASSASGRALDEQFFGPGTRLTVL.

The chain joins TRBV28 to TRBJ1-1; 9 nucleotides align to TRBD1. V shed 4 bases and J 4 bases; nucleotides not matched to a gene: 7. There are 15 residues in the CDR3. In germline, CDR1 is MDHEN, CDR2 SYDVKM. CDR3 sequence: CASSSRDRDSTEAFF. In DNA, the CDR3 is TGTGCCAGCAGTTCCCGGGACAGGGACAGCACTGAAGCTTTCTTT.

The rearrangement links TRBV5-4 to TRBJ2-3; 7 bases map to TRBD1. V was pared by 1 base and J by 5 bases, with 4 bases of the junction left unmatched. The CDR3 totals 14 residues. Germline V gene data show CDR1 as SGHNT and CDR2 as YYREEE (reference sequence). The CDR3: CASSLTGEGDTQYF. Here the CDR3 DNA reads TGTGCCAGCAGCTTGACAGGGGAAGGAGATACGCAGTATTTT.

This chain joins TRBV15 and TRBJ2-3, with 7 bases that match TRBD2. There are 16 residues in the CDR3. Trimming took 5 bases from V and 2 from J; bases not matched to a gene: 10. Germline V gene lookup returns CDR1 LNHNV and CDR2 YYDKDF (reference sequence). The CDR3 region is CATSYSPGLYTDTQYF. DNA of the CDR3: TGTGCCACCAGCTATTCTCCGGGACTATACACAGATACGCAGTATTTT.

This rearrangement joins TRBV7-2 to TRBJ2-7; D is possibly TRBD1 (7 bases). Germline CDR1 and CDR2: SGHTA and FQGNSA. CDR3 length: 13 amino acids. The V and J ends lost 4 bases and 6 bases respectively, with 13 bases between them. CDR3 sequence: CASSSHRGLEQYF. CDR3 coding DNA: TGTGCCAGCAGCTCACACAGGGGACTCGAGCAGTACTTC.

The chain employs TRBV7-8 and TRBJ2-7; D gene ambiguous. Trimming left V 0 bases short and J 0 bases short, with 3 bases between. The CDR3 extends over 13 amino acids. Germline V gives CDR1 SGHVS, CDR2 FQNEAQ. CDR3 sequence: CASSLASSYEQYF. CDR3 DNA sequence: TGTGCCAGCAGCTTAGCTAGCTCCTACGAGCAGTACTTC.

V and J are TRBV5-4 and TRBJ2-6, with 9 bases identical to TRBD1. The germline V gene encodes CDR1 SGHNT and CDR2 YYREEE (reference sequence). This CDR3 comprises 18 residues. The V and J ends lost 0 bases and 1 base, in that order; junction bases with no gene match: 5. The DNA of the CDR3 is TGTGCCAGCAGCTTGGGGGGGACAGGGAGGTCTGGGGCCAACGTCCTGACTTTC. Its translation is CASSLGGTGRSGANVLTF.

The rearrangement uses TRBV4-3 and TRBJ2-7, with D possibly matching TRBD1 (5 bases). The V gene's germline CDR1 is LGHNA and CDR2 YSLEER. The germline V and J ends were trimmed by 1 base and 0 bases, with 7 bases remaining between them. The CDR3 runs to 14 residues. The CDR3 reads CASSQGTPSYEQYF. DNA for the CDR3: TGCGCCAGCAGCCAAGGGACACCCTCCTACGAGCAGTACTTC.

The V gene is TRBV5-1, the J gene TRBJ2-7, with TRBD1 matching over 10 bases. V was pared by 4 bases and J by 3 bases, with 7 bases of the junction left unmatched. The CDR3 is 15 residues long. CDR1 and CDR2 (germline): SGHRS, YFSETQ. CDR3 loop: CASSAGTGAFYEQYF. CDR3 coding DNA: TGCGCCAGCAGCGCTGGGACAGGGGCTTTCTACGAGCAGTACTTC.

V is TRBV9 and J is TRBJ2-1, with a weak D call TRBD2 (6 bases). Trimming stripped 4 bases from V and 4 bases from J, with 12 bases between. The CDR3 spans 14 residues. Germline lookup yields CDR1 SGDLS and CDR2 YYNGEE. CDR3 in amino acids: CASSPGGSYNEQFF. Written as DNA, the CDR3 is TGTGCCAGCAGCCCCGGGGGTTCTTACAATGAGCAGTTCTTC.

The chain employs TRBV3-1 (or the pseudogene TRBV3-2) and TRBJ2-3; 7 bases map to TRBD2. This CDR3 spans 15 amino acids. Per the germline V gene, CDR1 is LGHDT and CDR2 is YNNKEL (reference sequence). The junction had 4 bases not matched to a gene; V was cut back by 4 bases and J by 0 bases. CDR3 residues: CASSPSGASTDTQYF. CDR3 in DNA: TGTGCCAGCAGCCCCAGCGGGGCTAGCACAGATACGCAGTATTTT.

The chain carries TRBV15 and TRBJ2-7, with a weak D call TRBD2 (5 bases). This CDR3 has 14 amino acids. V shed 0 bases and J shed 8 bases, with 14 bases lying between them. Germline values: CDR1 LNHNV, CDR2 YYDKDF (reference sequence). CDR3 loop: CATSRDRFGDKQYF. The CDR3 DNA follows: TGTGCCACCAGCAGAGACAGGTTCGGGGATAAGCAGTACTTC.

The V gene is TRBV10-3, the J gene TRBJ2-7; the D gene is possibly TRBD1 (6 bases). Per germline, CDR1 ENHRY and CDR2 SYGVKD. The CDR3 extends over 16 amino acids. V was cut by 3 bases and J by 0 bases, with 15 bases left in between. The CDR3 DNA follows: TGTGCCATCAGTGACCCAGGTGCCAGGGGCTCCTACGAGCAGTACTTC. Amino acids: CAISDPGARGSYEQYF.

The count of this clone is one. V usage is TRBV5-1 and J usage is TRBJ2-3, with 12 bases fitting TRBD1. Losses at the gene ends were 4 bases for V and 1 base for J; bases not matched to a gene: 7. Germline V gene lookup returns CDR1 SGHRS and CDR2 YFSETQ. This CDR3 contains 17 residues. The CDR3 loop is CASSLVGQGAGTDTQYF. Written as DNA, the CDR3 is TGCGCCAGCAGCCTGGTGGGACAGGGGGCGGGCACAGATACGCAGTATTTT. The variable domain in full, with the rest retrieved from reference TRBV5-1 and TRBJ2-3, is KAGVTQTPRYLIKTRGQQVTLSCSPISGHRSVSWYQQTPGQGLQFLFEYFSETQRNKGNFPGRFSGRQFSNSRSEMNVSTLELGDSALYLCASSLVGQGAGTDTQYFGPGTRLTVL.

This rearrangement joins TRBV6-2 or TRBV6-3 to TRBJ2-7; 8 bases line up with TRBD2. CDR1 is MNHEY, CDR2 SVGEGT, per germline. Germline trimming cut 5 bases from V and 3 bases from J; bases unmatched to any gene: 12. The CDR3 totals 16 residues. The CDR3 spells CASSPGLALRLYEQYF. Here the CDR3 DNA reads TGTGCCAGCAGTCCCGGACTAGCTCTCCGGCTCTACGAGCAGTACTTC.

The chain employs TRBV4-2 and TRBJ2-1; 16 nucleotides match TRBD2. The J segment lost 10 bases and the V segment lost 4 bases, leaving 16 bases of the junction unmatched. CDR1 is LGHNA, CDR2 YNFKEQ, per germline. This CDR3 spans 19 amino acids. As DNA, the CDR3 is TGTGCCAGCAGCCCCGATTTGGGACTAGCGGGAGGGCCTTCGCGGGAGCAGTTCTTC. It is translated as CASSPDLGLAGGPSREQFF.

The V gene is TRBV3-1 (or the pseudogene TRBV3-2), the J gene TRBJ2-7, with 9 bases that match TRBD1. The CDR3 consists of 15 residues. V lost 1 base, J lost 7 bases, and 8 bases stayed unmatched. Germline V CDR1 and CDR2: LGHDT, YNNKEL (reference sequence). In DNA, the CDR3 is TGTGCCAGCAGCCAAGGTTCTGGACAGGGGAGGGAGCAGTACTTC. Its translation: CASSQGSGQGREQYF.

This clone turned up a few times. CDR3 bases: TGTGCCAGCAGCCAAGAAACAGGATACCTCTACGAGCAGTACTTC. Translated, it gives CASSQETGYLYEQYF. This chain uses TRBV4-2 with TRBJ2-7, with a tentative D call TRBD1 (5 bases). The CDR3 covers 15 residues. Trimming removed 0 bases at V and 3 bases at J, with 12 bases between. Germline assignment: CDR1 LGHNA and CDR2 YNFKEQ.

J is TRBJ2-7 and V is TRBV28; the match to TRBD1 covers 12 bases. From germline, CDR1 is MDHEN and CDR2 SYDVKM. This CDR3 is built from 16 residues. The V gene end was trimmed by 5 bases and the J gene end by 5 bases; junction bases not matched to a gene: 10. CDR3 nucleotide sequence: TGTGCCAGCAGTGGATCCGGGACAGGGGGCGGCGACGAGCAGTACTTC. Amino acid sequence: CASSGSGTGGGDEQYF.